This entry features one T cell receptor beta chain sequence. In the original workflow: The assay estimated nucleated cells by amplifying reference gene primers. The protocol was immunoSEQ multiplex PCR, while the TCRdb copy is restricted to in-frame clones and leaves out a portion. The DNA was the basis for D and trimming; V, J and clone size are from that table. The profile shows about 74,000 clones, less than 95% of them singletons. These data are taken from a study of blood T cell repertoires in COVID-19. Study in general: PBMCs, B-cell-depleted T cells, or T cells provided the cDNA or gDNA that made up the material.

The CDR3 is made up of 13 amino acids. The germline CDR1 and CDR2 sequences are LNHDA and SQIVND (reference sequence). Trimming at V came to 6 bases and at J to 5 bases, leaving 5 bases not matched to a gene. The sequence came from a woman between 50 and 59 years old in a cohort sampled during active COVID-19. The rearrangement links TRBV19 to TRBJ2-7; 9 positions agree with TRBD1. The sequenced material came from peripheral blood. Here the CDR3 reads CASSLQGADEQYF. The CDR3 region has the DNA TGTGCCAGTAGCCTACAGGGGGCAGACGAGCAGTACTTC.